Below are 25 T cell receptor beta chains sequenced from a single sample in a study of OX40 agonist ivuxolimab in advanced cancers. The data were produced by immunoSEQ multiplex PCR, yet TCRdb's version contains in-frame clones alone and is incomplete. The sample has tens of thousands of clones, roughly 80% seen once; the top ten hold around 22%. The sequences come from CD4+ or CD8+ T cells sorted from blood, collected in a trial of the OX40 agonist ivuxolimab. The receptor source for this set is an adult with an advanced solid tumor such as melanoma, head and neck, liver or kidney cancer.

V usage is TRBV9 and J usage is TRBJ2-7; the D gene could be TRBD1 or TRBD2 (5 bases each). The CDR3 is 17 residues long. The germline gives CDR1 SGDLS, CDR2 YYNGEE. V gave up 0 bases and J gave up 8 bases, with 24 bases separating them. CDR3 sequence (DNA): TGTGCCAGCAGCGTAGGAGCAGAGGGGACCGCCACCCACCAGCAGTACTTC. Translating it yields CASSVGAEGTATHQQYF.

The chain is built from TRBV5-8 and TRBJ1-1; no definite D call. The ends were cut back, 4 bases at V and 1 base at J, with 8 bases in the middle. Germline-derived CDR1 and CDR2 are SGHTS and YDEGEE. The CDR3 contains 13 residues. The CDR3 sequence is CASSPGGNTEAFF. CDR3 nucleotides: TGTGCCAGCAGCCCAGGAGGGAACACTGAAGCTTTCTTT.

The V call is TRBV27, the J call TRBJ2-1, with D unclear. From germline, CDR1 is MNHEY and CDR2 SMNVEV (reference sequence). Trimming left V 2 bases short and J 0 bases short, with 8 bases between. The CDR3 sequence is 15 residues long. Here the CDR3 DNA reads TGTGCCAGCAGTTTAGGGGTTAGCTCCTACAATGAGCAGTTCTTC. Amino acid sequence: CASSLGVSSYNEQFF.

This rearrangement joins TRBV27 to TRBJ1-2; D is undetermined. Germline V gene data show CDR1 as MNHEY and CDR2 as SMNVEV (reference sequence). This CDR3 region has 13 residues. V was clipped by 2 bases and J by 9 bases, with 13 bases between them. CDR3 amino acids: CASSLLGSGSYTF. The DNA for the CDR3 is TGTGCCAGCAGTTTACTGGGATCGGGAAGCTACACCTTC.

The V and J genes are TRBV10-3 and TRBJ2-1, with a weak D call TRBD1 (6 bases). CDR3 length: 17 residues. Germline values: CDR1 ENHRY, CDR2 SYGVKD. Trimming cost V 0 bases and J 0 bases, with 12 bases left between them. CDR3 in amino acids: CAISESGQGRSYNEQFF. CDR3 nucleotides: TGTGCCATCAGTGAGTCTGGTCAGGGGCGCTCCTACAATGAGCAGTTCTTC.

This clone came up once. The V and J genes are TRBV29-1 and TRBJ2-1, with a tentative D call TRBD1 (6 bases). The germline V and J ends were trimmed by 4 bases and 5 bases, with 12 bases remaining between them. CDR3 length equals 13 residues. Germline values: CDR1 SQVTM, CDR2 ANQGSEA. The CDR3 bases are TGCAGCGTTGGAAACAGGGAAGACAATGAGCAGTTCTTC. Its protein product is CSVGNREDNEQFF.

The chain links TRBV2 to TRBJ2-1; D call uncertain. Germline V CDR1 and CDR2: SNHLY, FYNNEI. There are 14 residues in the CDR3. The V gene lost 4 bases and the J gene lost 9 bases, with 16 bases spanning the gap. The CDR3 DNA sequence: TGTGCCAGCAGTGTTGGGCAGACCCTTCCTGAGCAGTTCTTC. Its translation: CASSVGQTLPEQFF.

The rearrangement uses TRBV7-9 and TRBJ2-7, with a weak D call TRBD2 (6 bases). Germline values: CDR1 SEHNR, CDR2 FQNEAQ (reference sequence). The CDR3 extends over 14 amino acids. Between the trimmed V and J ends, which lost 1 base and 4 bases, there was a span of 11 bases. CDR3 sequence reads: CASSLVGLQYEQYF. The CDR3 bases are TGTGCCAGCAGCTTAGTGGGACTCCAGTACGAGCAGTACTTC.

This clone is a singleton in its sample. This chain's CDR3 is CASEGGAQETQYF. CDR3 coding DNA: TGTGCCAGCGAGGGGGGAGCGCAAGAGACCCAGTACTTC. V gene TRBV11-2 combines with J gene TRBJ2-5; D could derive from TRBD1 or TRBD2 (6 bases each). The length of the CDR3 is 13 residues. The V end was cut by 8 bases, the J end by 2 bases, with 12 bases between. Germline lookup yields CDR1 SGHAT and CDR2 FQNNGV.

This clone was picked up one time. The V call is TRBV4-1, the J call TRBJ2-5; 8 bases are shared with TRBD2. With 3 bases clipped from V and 4 bases from J, the junction kept 4 bases outside the gene matches. The CDR3 loop spans 14 amino acids. Germline V lookup: CDR1 MGHRA, CDR2 YSYEKL. For the CDR3, the DNA is TGCGCCAGCAGCCACGGAAGCGGGGGAGAGACCCAGTACTTC. Translating gives CASSHGSGGETQYF.

V usage is TRBV19 and J usage is TRBJ1-5; TRBD1 matches at 9 bases. V lost 5 bases, J lost 6 bases, and 8 bases stayed unmatched. The CDR3 has 15 residues. Per the germline V gene, CDR1 is LNHDA and CDR2 is SQIVND (reference sequence). The CDR3 DNA follows: TGTGCCAGTAGTTCCTGGGACAGGGACGGTCAGCCCCAGCATTTT. Its protein is CASSSWDRDGQPQHF.

The chain uses TRBV7-6 and TRBJ1-5; D uncertain. The CDR3 runs to 15 residues. The germline V and J ends were trimmed by 0 bases and 3 bases, with 9 bases remaining between them. CDR1 and CDR2 (germline): SGHVS, FNYEAQ. In DNA, the CDR3 is TGTGCCAGCAGCTTAGCTTCGGGGTACAATCAGCCCCAGCATTTT. Amino acids: CASSLASGYNQPQHF.

The chain uses TRBV27 and TRBJ2-1, with 8 positions matching TRBD2. Germline-derived CDR1 and CDR2 are MNHEY and SMNVEV (reference sequence). The CDR3 is 16 residues long. J lost 4 bases, V lost 3 bases, and 8 bases had no gene match. In nucleotides, the CDR3 is TGTGCCAGCAGTTTTGCGGGAGGCCCTTCATACAATGAGCAGTTCTTC. It is translated as CASSFAGGPSYNEQFF.

This chain connects TRBV2 to TRBJ2-7; 9 bases agree with TRBD2. CDR1 and CDR2 (germline): SNHLY, FYNNEI. The CDR3 totals 14 residues. With V trimmed by 5 bases and J by 2 bases, 4 bases remained unmatched. The CDR3 region has the DNA TGTGCCAGCAGTCCGGGACTAGCCCCCTACGAGCAGTACTTC. Translated: CASSPGLAPYEQYF.

The V gene is TRBV10-3, the J gene TRBJ1-5; 9 bases align to TRBD1. CDR3 length: 15 amino acids. The V and J ends lost 4 bases and 6 bases, in that order; junction bases with no gene match: 7. Germline CDR1 ENHRY, CDR2 SYGVKD. CDR3 DNA sequence: TGTGCCATCAGTGGGACAGGGGAGGTAGGTCAGCCCCAGCATTTT. Translation: CAISGTGEVGQPQHF.

This chain connects TRBV6-1 to TRBJ2-3, with D perhaps matching TRBD1 or TRBD2 (5 bases each). This CDR3 comprises 15 residues. Per the germline V gene, CDR1 is MNHNS and CDR2 is SASEGT. Trimming left V 7 bases short and J 3 bases short, with 17 bases between. DNA for the CDR3: TGTGCCAGCACCACGATGGGGGAGTTGACAGATACGCAGTATTTT. Translating it yields CASTTMGELTDTQYF.

The rearrangement links TRBV5-1 to TRBJ1-2, with 7 bases identical to TRBD1. V lost 3 bases to trimming and J lost 5 bases; unmatched junction nucleotides: 10. Germline CDR1 SGHRS, CDR2 YFSETQ. The length of the CDR3 is 15 residues. CDR3 protein: CASSSRDRVDYGYTF. In DNA, the CDR3 is TGCGCCAGCAGCTCCCGAGACAGGGTTGATTATGGCTACACCTTC. Full variable domain (missing parts from reference TRBV5-1 and TRBJ1-2): KAGVTQTPRYLIKTRGQQVTLSCSPISGHRSVSWYQQTPGQGLQFLFEYFSETQRNKGNFPGRFSGRQFSNSRSEMNVSTLELGDSALYLCASSSRDRVDYGYTFGSGTRLTVV.

V is TRBV15 and J is TRBJ1-3; D gene ambiguous. CDR3 length equals 14 residues. V was pared by 1 base and J by 0 bases, with 4 bases between. Per germline, CDR1 LNHNV and CDR2 YYDKDF (reference sequence). CDR3 bases: TGTGCCACCAGCAGAGGAGGCTCTGGAAACACCATATATTTT. Its protein product is CATSRGGSGNTIYF. Variable domain in full (rest from reference TRBV15 and TRBJ1-3): DAMVIQNPRYQVTQFGKPVTLSCSQTLNHNVMYWYQQKSSQAPKLLFHYYDKDFNNEADTPDNFQSRRPNTSFCFLDIRSPGLGDTAMYLCATSRGGSGNTIYFGEGSWLTVV.

By sample share, this clone is medium-sized. The chain carries TRBV7-9 and TRBJ2-3; 9 positions agree with TRBD2. Germline V gene lookup returns CDR1 SEHNR and CDR2 FQNEAQ (reference sequence). This CDR3 is 17 amino acids long. Unmatched junction bases numbered 9, after V lost 4 bases and J lost 1 base. The CDR3 bases are TGTGCCAGCAGCTCCAGCCAGACTAGCGGCCGCACAGATACGCAGTATTTT. Amino acids: CASSSSQTSGRTDTQYF.

V and J are TRBV10-2 and TRBJ2-7, with a weak D call TRBD1 (6 bases). The germline V gene has CDR1 WSHSY and CDR2 SAAADI. The CDR3 runs 13 residues. V shed 3 bases and J shed 3 bases, with 9 bases lying between them. The CDR3 is CASSEDRSYEQYF. The CDR3 nucleotides are TGCGCCAGCAGTGAAGACAGGAGCTACGAGCAGTACTTC.

This chain joins TRBV28 and TRBJ1-1; possibly TRBD1 for D (5 bases). Per germline, CDR1 MDHEN and CDR2 SYDVKM. The CDR3 covers 17 residues. Between the trimmed V and J ends, which lost 7 bases and 5 bases, there was a span of 26 bases. CDR3 sequence reads: CASILSPTFMGVTEAFF. The CDR3 region has the DNA TGTGCCAGCATCCTATCCCCCACCTTCATGGGGGTGACTGAAGCTTTCTTT.

The chain links TRBV9 to TRBJ2-5; 7 bases match TRBD2. This CDR3 is built from 14 residues. V was pared by 4 bases and J by 2 bases, with 5 bases of the junction left unmatched. CDR1 and CDR2 (germline): SGDLS, YYNGEE. The CDR3 region is CASSNGGTQETQYF. DNA of the CDR3: TGTGCCAGCAGCAACGGGGGGACTCAAGAGACCCAGTACTTC.

The gene calls are TRBV4-3 and TRBJ1-3; no clear D gene. Trimming pared 0 bases from V and 2 bases from J, leaving 11 bases between. Germline-derived CDR1 and CDR2 are LGHNA and YSLEER. The length of the CDR3 is 16 residues. CDR3: CASSQDRSITGNTIYF. Written as DNA, the CDR3 is TGCGCCAGCAGCCAAGACAGGTCAATAACTGGAAACACCATATATTTT.

The V gene is TRBV11-2, the J gene TRBJ2-1; D gene uncertain. The CDR3 is 13 residues long. Germline CDR1 and CDR2: SGHAT and FQNNGV. V was clipped by 1 base and J by 7 bases, with 8 bases between them. DNA of the CDR3: TGTGCCAGCAGCTTAGTGGGCATGAATGAGCAGTTCTTC. Amino acid sequence: CASSLVGMNEQFF.

This chain links TRBV30 with TRBJ1-2, with D possibly TRBD1 on 6 matching bases. V was pared by 2 bases and J by 4 bases, with 11 bases between. The length of the CDR3 is 13 residues. CDR1 is GTSNPN, CDR2 SVGIG, per germline (reference sequence). The chain's CDR3 is CAWSPVRGYGYTF. The DNA for the CDR3 is TGTGCCTGGAGTCCGGTCAGGGGCTATGGCTACACCTTC.